This record covers a single TCR beta chain. The antigen is unknown. These data come from a study of monozygotic twins with inflammatory bowel disease. Findings and limits, study-wide: Immunosuppressive treatment differences may have increased patient repertoire variability. There was no support for any single strong signal or clonotype associated with IBD.

Every TCR library drew on approximately 3.5 ug of total RNA. The unique tags termed UMIs, each holding a 6-nucleotide sample barcode, were added by means of template switching. Each CDR3 protein gets one entry in TCRdb, which reprocessed the 5' RACE reads and gives no DNA. The listing records 200,000 to 250,000 distinct CDR3 sequences. The specimen sequenced was blood. This receptor was identified in a human donor with ulcerative colitis or Crohn's disease, or a healthy co-twin of an affected twin (not recorded which).

CDR3 residues: CASSPGGTGRAEAFF. The chain carries TRBV6-1 and TRBJ1-1; TCRdb names TRBD1, which stays unverified in the absence of DNA. Germline V gene data show CDR1 as MNHNS and CDR2 as SASEGT. This CDR3 comprises 15 residues.